A single T cell receptor beta chain is shown here with its context. This sample stems from a study of blood T cell repertoires in COVID-19. Study-wide background: The origin of the acute and convalescent COVID-19 samples was the United States, Italy and Spain. T cells, B-cell-depleted T cells, or PBMCs supplied cDNA or gDNA.

In the study's own analysis: Nucleated cell number was recorded as an estimate derived from reference gene primer amplification. Only in-frame clones appear in the TCRdb table, and some are missing; sequencing was by immunoSEQ multiplex PCR. Clonal size and the V and J genes are those of that table, whereas D and trimming came from the DNA. The table has 120,000 to 150,000 clones, 80% to 90% seen once. Participants' own reports of clinical history determined their cohort assignment. The germline V and J ends were trimmed by 2 bases and 0 bases, with 13 bases remaining between them. This CDR3 has 17 amino acids. CDR1 is LGHNA and CDR2 is YSLEER in the germline V gene.

The V call is TRBV4-3, the J call TRBJ1-4; D may be TRBD1 (6 bases). Sequenced: PBMCs or T cells enriched from blood (not recorded which). The sequence was collected from a woman aged 50 to 65 with acute COVID-19. The CDR3 loop is CASSQQIGGSTNEKLFF. The CDR3 DNA reads TGCGCCAGCAGCCAACAGATAGGGGGATCAACTAATGAAAAACTGTTTTTT.